These T cell receptor beta chains were read from a single sample in a study of cytomegalovirus exposure and HLA in healthy donors. The data were produced by immunoSEQ multiplex PCR, yet TCRdb's version contains in-frame clones alone and is incomplete. The sample yields tens of thousands of clones, 94% seen once. The specimen was PBMCs. Every receptor here comes from a woman younger than 35 in good health and CMV-seronegative. The CDR3 runs from the conserved cysteine through the conserved F or W. A D gene is named only where the DNA matches it firmly. The size field is filled for only some rows; it gives once, few, many or a size class.

j_call v_call d_call clone_size cdr3_nt cdr3_aa
TRBJ1-1 TRBV29-1 TRBD1 NA TGCAGCGTTGAGGGCTCCGGGACAGGGGAGATAGTTGAAGCTTTCTTT CSVEGSGTGEIVEAFF
TRBJ1-1 TRBV9 TRBD1 NA TGTGCCAGCAGCGTAGGAGGACAGGGAGGGACTGAAGCTTTCTTT CASSVGGQGGTEAFF
TRBJ2-7 TRBV18 NA once TGTGCCAGCTCACCAGAGAGGAGCTCCTACGAGCAGTACTTC CASSPERSSYEQYF
TRBJ1-3 TRBV4-1 NA NA TGCGCCAGCAGCCAAGGGAGGGAAGCGGGAAACACCATATATTTT CASSQGREAGNTIYF
TRBJ1-5 TRBV30 TRBD1 few TGTGCCTGGAGTCACCGGACAGGGGGTGGCAATCAGCCCCAGCATTTT CAWSHRTGGGNQPQHF
TRBJ2-5 TRBV4-1 NA NA TGCGCCAGCAGCCAAGGGTATGGGGGCAACCAAGAGACCCAGTACTTC CASSQGYGGNQETQYF
TRBJ2-2 TRBV2 TRBD2 NA TGTGCCAGCAGTGACCCCTCAGGACTAGTGAACACCGGGGAGCTGTTTTTT CASSDPSGLVNTGELFF
TRBJ2-7 TRBV6-5 TRBD1 NA TGTGCCAGCAGTTACTCCGGGACAGGGACCTACGAGCAGTACTTC CASSYSGTGTYEQYF
TRBJ1-3 TRBV6-1 TRBD1 NA TGTGCCAGCAGACAGGGGATTATCGGAAACACCATATATTTT CASRQGIIGNTIYF
TRBJ2-7 TRBV27 TRBD1 NA TGTGCCAGCAGTTTATGGCAGGGGGCCTACGAGCAGTACTTC CASSLWQGAYEQYF
TRBJ2-1 TRBV27 TRBD2 NA TGTGCCAGCAGTTTAGCCCCCGGAGGCGGGGGGGCCCCTAGCTCCTACAATGAGCAGTTCTTC CASSLAPGGGGAPSSYNEQFF
TRBJ2-3 TRBV19 NA once TGTGCCAGTAGTCCCCGAGGGGATACGCAGTATTTT CASSPRGDTQYF
TRBJ1-2 TRBV10-2 NA NA TGCGCCGTAACACCGGACACCGAAAACTATGGCTACACCTTC CAVTPDTENYGYTF
TRBJ2-3 TRBV27 NA NA TGTGCCAGTTCTCACGGGGATACGCAGTATTTT CASSHGDTQYF
TRBJ2-1 TRBV2 NA NA TGTGCCAGCAGTGATTCGTCTGCCCTAAACAATGAGCAGTTCTTC CASSDSSALNNEQFF
TRBJ2-2 TRBV6-4 NA NA TGTGCCAGCAGAGTGGCTGCTGGGAACACCGGGGAGCTGTTTTTT CASRVAAGNTGELFF
TRBJ1-5 TRBV2 NA once TGTGCCAGCAGACCCCCGGCGGGTCTCAATCAGCCCCAGCATTTT CASRPPAGLNQPQHF
TRBJ1-5 TRBV27 TRBD1 NA TGTGCCAGCAGTTCCTACGGGACAGGGTATCAGCCCCAGCATTTT CASSSYGTGYQPQHF
TRBJ2-2 TRBV4-1 NA NA TGCGCCAGCAGCCAAGTTAGCCCGGACACCGGGGAGCTGTTTTTT CASSQVSPDTGELFF
TRBJ2-5 TRBV5-1 TRBD1 NA TGCGCCAGCAGCCCGACAGGGGGGCAAGAGACCCAGTACTTC CASSPTGGQETQYF
TRBJ1-1 TRBV7-9 TRBD1 NA TGTGCCAGCAGCTCGATAACAGGGGGGACTGAAGCTTTCTTT CASSSITGGTEAFF
TRBJ1-1 TRBV19 NA NA TGTGCCAGTAGTATGGGGCTACTCGAAGCTTTCTTT CASSMGLLEAFF
TRBJ2-5 TRBV29-1 NA NA TGCAGCGTCCTCGGGCCAGGAGGGGAGACCCAGTACTTC CSVLGPGGETQYF
TRBJ2-2 TRBV30 TRBD2 NA TGTGCCTGGAGTAGTAGCGGGAAGGACGCCGGGGAGCTGTTTTTT CAWSSSGKDAGELFF
TRBJ2-6 TRBV2 TRBD1 NA TGTGCCACCGAAGAAGGGGACAGACTCAGCTCTGGGGCCAACGTCCTGACTTTC CATEEGDRLSSGANVLTF
TRBJ2-2 TRBV6-1 NA NA TGTGCCAGCAGTGAAGCAAGGTTAGCGAGGTCCGGGGAGCTGTTTTTT CASSEARLARSGELFF
TRBJ1-1 TRBV19 TRBD1 once TGTGCCAGTAGACAGACAGGGACTAACACTGAAGCTTTCTTT CASRQTGTNTEAFF
TRBJ1-2 TRBV5-1 TRBD1 NA TGCGCCAGCAGCTCTCGGACAGGACCTAACCATTTGGATGGCTACACCTTC CASSSRTGPNHLDGYTF
TRBJ1-4 TRBV2 TRBD1 NA TGTGCCAGCAGGAAGGACAGGACAACTAATGAAAAACTGTTTTTT CASRKDRTTNEKLFF
TRBJ2-7 TRBV11-2 NA NA TGTGCCAGCAGCTTAGATTCCCGCAGCTACGAGCAGTACTTC CASSLDSRSYEQYF
TRBJ1-2 TRBV10-1 NA NA TGCGCCAGCAGAATGGAGACAGAAACTAACTATGGCTACACCTTC CASRMETETNYGYTF